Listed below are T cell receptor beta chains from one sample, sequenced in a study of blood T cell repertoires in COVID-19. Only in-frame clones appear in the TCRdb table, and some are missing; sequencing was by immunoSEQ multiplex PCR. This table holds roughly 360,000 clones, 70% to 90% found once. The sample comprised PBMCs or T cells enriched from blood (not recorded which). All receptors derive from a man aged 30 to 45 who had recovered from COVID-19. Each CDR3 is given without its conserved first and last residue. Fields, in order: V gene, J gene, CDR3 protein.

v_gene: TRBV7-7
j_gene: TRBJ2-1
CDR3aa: ASSLGPLDYNEQF

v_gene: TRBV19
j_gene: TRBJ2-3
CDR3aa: ASSIGGILGDTQY

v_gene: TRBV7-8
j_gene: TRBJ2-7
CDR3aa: ASSLAAASGGYEQY

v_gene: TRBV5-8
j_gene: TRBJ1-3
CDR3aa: ASSWMRQGFSGNTIY

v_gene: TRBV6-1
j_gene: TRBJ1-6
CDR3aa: ASSEDGGSWNSPLH

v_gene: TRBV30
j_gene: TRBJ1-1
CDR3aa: ACPSPGGTEAF

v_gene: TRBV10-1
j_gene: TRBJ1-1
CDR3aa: ASSEGGDTEAF

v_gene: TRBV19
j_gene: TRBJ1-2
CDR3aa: ASSTDRQDNYGYT

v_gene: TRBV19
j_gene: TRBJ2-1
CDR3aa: ASKTSGGANNEQF

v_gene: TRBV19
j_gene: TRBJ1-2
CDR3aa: ASSIDHRGYGYT